Following are 9 T cell receptor beta chains from one sample sequenced in a study of CD8 T cells in Susac syndrome. The authors reverse transcribed about 0.5 to 1 ug RNA with random hexamers. TCRdb fed the immunoSEQ multiplex PCR reads into MiXCR, producing one record per CDR3 protein. The sample lists 200,000 or so distinct CDR3 sequences, nearly 97% occurring once. Material for sequencing was CD4+ T cells from PBMCs. The receptor set was obtained from a human donor with Susac syndrome.

The chain employs TRBV20-1 and TRBJ2-5; 10 bases are shared with TRBD2. This CDR3 is built from 14 residues. The trim removed 6 bases at V and 5 bases at J, leaving 9 bases unmatched. CDR1 is DFQATT, CDR2 SNEGSKA, per germline (reference sequence). CDR3 sequence (DNA): TGCAGTGCCCAGCGGGGGGGCGGTACGGAGACCCAGTACTTC. It codes for CSAQRGGGTETQYF.

The chain combines TRBV4-2 with TRBJ2-4; D is possibly TRBD1 or TRBD2 (5 bases each). Germline-derived CDR1 and CDR2 are LGHNA and YNFKEQ. The CDR3 runs to 17 residues. Trimming took off 1 base at V and 6 bases at J, with 19 bases between the two ends. As DNA, the CDR3 is TGTGCCAGCAGCCAAGTTTTGCCACTACGGGGCCTAAACATTCAGTACTTC. Protein product: CASSQVLPLRGLNIQYF.

V and J are TRBV4-2 and TRBJ2-3; 9 nucleotides match TRBD2. With 5 bases clipped from V and 1 base from J, the junction kept 4 bases outside the gene matches. This CDR3 has 15 residues. CDR1 and CDR2 from the germline V gene are LGHNA and YNFKEQ. The CDR3 DNA reads as TGTGCCAGCAGCTCTAGCGGGGAGGGCACAGATACGCAGTATTTT. Its translation: CASSSSGEGTDTQYF.

The J gene is TRBJ2-2, the V gene TRBV12-3 or TRBV12-4; 14 bases are shared with TRBD2. V lost 4 bases and J lost 6; bases outside the gene matches: 4. The CDR3 has 16 amino acids. The CDR3 region is CASSSGLAGGAGELFF. The DNA of the CDR3 is TGTGCCAGCAGTTCCGGACTAGCGGGGGGAGCCGGGGAGCTGTTTTTT.

Here the CDR3 reads CASSARGGQGRYEQYF. The CDR3 DNA is TGTGCCAGCAGCGCCAGAGGGGGACAGGGGAGATACGAGCAGTACTTC. The chain combines TRBV11-3 with TRBJ2-7; 10 nucleotides agree with TRBD1. This CDR3 has 16 residues. V lost 5 bases to trimming and J lost 4 bases; unmatched junction nucleotides: 11. Germline CDR1 and CDR2: SGHNT and YENEEA.

The chain combines TRBV30 with TRBJ1-1; D remains ambiguous. The CDR3 consists of 12 residues. Germline loops: CDR1 GTSNPN, CDR2 SVGIG (reference sequence). V was clipped by 3 bases and J by 8 bases, with 13 bases between them. DNA for the CDR3: TGTGCCTGGAGCCCTTCGGTCCCCGAAGCTTTCTTT. Protein sequence: CAWSPSVPEAFF.

The chain is built from TRBV5-4 and TRBJ1-1; D unresolved. The V gene's germline CDR1 is SGHNT and CDR2 YYREEE (reference sequence). CDR3 length equals 13 residues. V was shortened by 4 bases and J by 0 bases, with 7 bases between the two germline ends. CDR3 DNA sequence: TGTGCCAGCAGCCCGCAGATGAACACTGAAGCTTTCTTT. Translation gives CASSPQMNTEAFF.

The chain is built from TRBV7-2 and TRBJ2-7; TRBD1 aligns across 8 bases. J lost 6 bases, V lost 2 bases, and 9 bases had no gene match. Germline V CDR1 and CDR2: SGHTA, FQGNSA. The CDR3 has 15 residues. CDR3 residues: CASSLSAQGAGEQYF. CDR3 in DNA: TGTGCCAGCAGCTTAAGCGCGCAGGGGGCTGGCGAGCAGTACTTC.

The CDR3 loop reads CASSAVAVPTNEKLFF. The CDR3 DNA reads as TGTGCCAGCAGCGCCGTTGCGGTCCCAACTAATGAAAAACTGTTTTTT. The gene calls are TRBV9 and TRBJ1-4; D unclear. Trimming took 3 bases from V and 0 from J, leaving 12 bases between them. The V gene's germline CDR1 is SGDLS and CDR2 YYNGEE. CDR3 length equals 16 residues.